This T cell receptor (beta chain) was retrieved from a study of shared clonotypes between healthy human individuals. Study context: CD4 naive and memory got three plates each, CD8 naive two, CD8 memory one.

There are 12 residues in the CDR3. The germline V gene has CDR1 MDHEN and CDR2 SYDVKM. Trimming pared 2 bases from V and 7 bases from J, leaving 9 bases between. The data were produced by immunoSEQ multiplex PCR, yet TCRdb's version contains in-frame clones alone and is incomplete. Of roughly 520,000 clones listed, around 96% are singletons. Findings of the study overall: Sequencing depth was predicted to influence how clonotypes are shared among donors. Lower generation probabilities were found for non-shared clonotypes than for those shared by all four donors.

As concerns this clone: The antigen is undetermined.

Sequenced: naive CD4+ T cells sorted from blood. Subset meaning: CD45RA+ positively selected. The source is a woman aged 25 to 45 in good health. V and J are TRBV28 and TRBJ2-7; D is undetermined. CDR3 residues: CASSLMPREQYF. The CDR3 nucleotides are TGTGCCAGCAGTTTAATGCCACGAGAGCAGTACTTC.